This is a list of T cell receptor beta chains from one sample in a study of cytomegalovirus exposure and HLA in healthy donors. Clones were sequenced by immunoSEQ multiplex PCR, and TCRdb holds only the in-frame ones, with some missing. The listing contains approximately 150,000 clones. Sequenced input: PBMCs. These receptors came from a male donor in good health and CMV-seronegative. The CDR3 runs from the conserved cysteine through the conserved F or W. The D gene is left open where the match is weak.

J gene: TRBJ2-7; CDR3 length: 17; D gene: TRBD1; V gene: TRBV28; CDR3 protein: CASGPWDRGQLKYEQYF; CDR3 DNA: TGTGCCAGCGGCCCCTGGGACAGGGGGCAGTTAAAGTACGAGCAGTACTTC
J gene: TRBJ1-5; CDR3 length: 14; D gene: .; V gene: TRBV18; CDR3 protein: CASSPRSRDQPQHF; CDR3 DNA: TGTGCCAGCTCACCAAGGTCGCGGGATCAGCCCCAGCATTTT
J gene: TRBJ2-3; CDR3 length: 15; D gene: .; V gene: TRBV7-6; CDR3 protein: CASSLEGLNTDTQYF; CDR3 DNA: TGTGCCAGCAGCTTAGAGGGGCTAAACACAGATACGCAGTATTTT
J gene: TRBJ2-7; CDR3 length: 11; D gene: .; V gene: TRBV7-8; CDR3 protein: CASSSLNEQYF; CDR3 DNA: TGTGCCAGCAGCTCCCTAAACGAGCAGTACTTC
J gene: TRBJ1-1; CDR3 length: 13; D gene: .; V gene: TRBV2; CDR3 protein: CASSYGEDTEAFF; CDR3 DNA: TGTGCCAGCAGTTATGGGGAGGACACTGAAGCTTTCTTT
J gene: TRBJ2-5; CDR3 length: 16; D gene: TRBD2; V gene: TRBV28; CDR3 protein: CASSFGLAAYQETQYF; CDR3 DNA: TGTGCCAGCAGTTTCGGTCTAGCGGCGTACCAAGAGACCCAGTACTTC
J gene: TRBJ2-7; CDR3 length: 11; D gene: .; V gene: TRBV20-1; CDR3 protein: CSASKNYEQYF; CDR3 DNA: TGCAGTGCTAGTAAAAATTACGAGCAGTACTTC
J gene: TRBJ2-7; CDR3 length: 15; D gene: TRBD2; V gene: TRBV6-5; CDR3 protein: CASSYTASGSFEQYF; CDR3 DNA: TGTGCCAGCAGTTATACGGCTAGCGGGAGTTTCGAGCAGTACTTC
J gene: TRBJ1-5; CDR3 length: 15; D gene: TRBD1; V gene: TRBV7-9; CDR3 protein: CASSRDRGSNQPQHF; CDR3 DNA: TGTGCCAGCAGTCGGGACAGGGGGAGCAATCAGCCCCAGCATTTT
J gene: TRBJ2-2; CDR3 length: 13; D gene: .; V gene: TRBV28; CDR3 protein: CASSFPGTGELFF; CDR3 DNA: TGTGCCAGCAGTTTCCCCGGCACCGGGGAGCTGTTTTTT
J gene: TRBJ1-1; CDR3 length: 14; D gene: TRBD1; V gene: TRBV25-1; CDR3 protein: CASSEMAGGTEAFF; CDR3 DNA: TGTGCCAGCAGTGAAATGGCAGGGGGAACTGAAGCTTTCTTT
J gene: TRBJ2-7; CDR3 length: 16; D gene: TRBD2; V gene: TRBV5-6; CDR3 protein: CASSLFGSGVVYEQYF; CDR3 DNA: TGTGCCAGCAGCTTGTTCGGTAGCGGGGTGGTCTACGAGCAGTACTTC
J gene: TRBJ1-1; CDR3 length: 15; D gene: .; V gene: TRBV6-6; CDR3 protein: CASSYKLSGPTEAFF; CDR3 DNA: TGTGCCAGCAGTTACAAGTTGTCAGGGCCGACTGAAGCTTTCTTT
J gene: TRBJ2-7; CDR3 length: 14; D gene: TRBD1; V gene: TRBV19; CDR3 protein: CASSMRTGTYEQYF; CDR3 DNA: TGTGCCAGTAGTATGAGGACAGGGACCTACGAGCAGTACTTC
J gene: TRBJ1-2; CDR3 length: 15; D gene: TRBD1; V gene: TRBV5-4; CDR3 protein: CASSYSVGQGYGYTF; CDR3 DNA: TGTGCCAGCAGCTACTCCGTCGGACAGGGCTATGGCTACACCTTC